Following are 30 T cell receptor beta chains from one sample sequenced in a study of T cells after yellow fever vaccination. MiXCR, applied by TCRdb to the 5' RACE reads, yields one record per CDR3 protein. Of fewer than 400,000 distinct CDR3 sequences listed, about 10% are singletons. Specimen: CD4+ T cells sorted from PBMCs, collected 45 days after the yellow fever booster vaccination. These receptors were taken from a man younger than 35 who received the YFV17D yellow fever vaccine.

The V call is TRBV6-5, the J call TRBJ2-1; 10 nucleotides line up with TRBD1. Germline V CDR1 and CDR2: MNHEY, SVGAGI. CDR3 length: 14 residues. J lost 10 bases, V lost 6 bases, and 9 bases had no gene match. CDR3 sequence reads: CASRPPTGGREQFF. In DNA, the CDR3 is TGTGCCAGCAGGCCACCGACAGGGGGCCGAGAGCAGTTCTTC.

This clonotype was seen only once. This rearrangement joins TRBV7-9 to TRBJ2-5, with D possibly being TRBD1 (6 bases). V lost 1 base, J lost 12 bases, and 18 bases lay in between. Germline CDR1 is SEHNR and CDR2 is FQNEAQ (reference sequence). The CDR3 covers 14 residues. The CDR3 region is CASSLEFELGQKYF. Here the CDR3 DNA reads TGTGCCAGCAGCTTAGAGTTCGAGTTGGGACAAAAGTACTTC. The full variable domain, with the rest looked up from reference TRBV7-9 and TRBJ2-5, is DTGVSQNPRHKITKRGQNVTFRCDPISEHNRLYWYRQTLGQGPEFLTYFQNEAQLEKSRLLSDRFSAERPKGSFSTLEIQRTEQGDSAMYLCASSLEFELGQKYFGPGTRLLVL.

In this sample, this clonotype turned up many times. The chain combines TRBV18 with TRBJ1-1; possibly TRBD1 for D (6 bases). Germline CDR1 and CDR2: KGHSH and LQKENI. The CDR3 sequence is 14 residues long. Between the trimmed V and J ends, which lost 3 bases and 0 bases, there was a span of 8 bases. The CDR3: CASSPGQLNTEAFF. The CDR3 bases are TGTGCCAGCTCACCTGGACAGTTGAACACTGAAGCTTTCTTT.

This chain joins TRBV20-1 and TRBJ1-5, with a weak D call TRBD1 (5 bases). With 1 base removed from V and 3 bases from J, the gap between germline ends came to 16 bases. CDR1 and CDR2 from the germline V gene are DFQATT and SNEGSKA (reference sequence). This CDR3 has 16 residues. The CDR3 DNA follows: TGCAGTGCTAGAGTCGCGGGGGGAGGGAACAATCAGCCCCAGCATTTT. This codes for CSARVAGGGNNQPQHF.

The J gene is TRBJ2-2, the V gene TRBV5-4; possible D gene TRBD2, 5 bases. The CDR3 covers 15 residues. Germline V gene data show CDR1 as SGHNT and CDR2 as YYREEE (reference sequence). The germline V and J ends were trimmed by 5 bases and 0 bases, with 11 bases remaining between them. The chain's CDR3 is CASSQDFANTGELFF. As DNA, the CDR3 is TGTGCCAGCAGTCAGGACTTCGCGAACACCGGGGAGCTGTTTTTT.

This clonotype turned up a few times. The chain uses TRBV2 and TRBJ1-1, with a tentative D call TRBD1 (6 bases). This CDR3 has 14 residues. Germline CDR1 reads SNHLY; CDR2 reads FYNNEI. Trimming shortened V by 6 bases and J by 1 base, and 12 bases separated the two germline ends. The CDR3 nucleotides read TGTGCCAGCAGGGGGGAACAGGGGAACACTGAAGCTTTCTTT. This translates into CASRGEQGNTEAFF.

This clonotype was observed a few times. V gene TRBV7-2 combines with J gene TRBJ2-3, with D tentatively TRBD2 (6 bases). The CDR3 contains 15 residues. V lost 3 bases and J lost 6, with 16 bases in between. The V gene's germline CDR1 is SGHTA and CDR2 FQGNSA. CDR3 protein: CASSFRDLKGDTQYF. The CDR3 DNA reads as TGTGCCAGCAGCTTTCGGGACTTAAAAGGGGATACGCAGTATTTT.

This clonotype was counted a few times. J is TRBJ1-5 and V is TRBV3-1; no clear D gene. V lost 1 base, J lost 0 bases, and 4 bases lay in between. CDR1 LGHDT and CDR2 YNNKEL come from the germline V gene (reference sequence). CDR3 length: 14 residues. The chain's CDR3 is CASSQVNSNQPQHF. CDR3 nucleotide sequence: TGTGCCAGCAGCCAAGTGAATAGCAATCAGCCCCAGCATTTT.

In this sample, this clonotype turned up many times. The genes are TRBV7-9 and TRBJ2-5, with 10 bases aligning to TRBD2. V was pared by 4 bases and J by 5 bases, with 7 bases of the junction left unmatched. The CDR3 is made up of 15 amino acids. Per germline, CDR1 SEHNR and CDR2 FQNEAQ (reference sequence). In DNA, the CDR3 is TGTGCCAGCAGCTACGGACTAGCGGACTCGGAGACCCAGTACTTC. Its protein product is CASSYGLADSETQYF. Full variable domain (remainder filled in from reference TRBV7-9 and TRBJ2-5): DTGVSQNPRHKITKRGQNVTFRCDPISEHNRLYWYRQTLGQGPEFLTYFQNEAQLEKSRLLSDRFSAERPKGSFSTLEIQRTEQGDSAMYLCASSYGLADSETQYFGPGTRLLVL.

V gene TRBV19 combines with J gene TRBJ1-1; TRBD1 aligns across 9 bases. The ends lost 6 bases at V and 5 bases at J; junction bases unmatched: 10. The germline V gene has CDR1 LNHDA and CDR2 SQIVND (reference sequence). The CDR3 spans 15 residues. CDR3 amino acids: CASRPGQGRRTEAFF. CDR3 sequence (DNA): TGTGCCAGTAGGCCGGGACAGGGTAGAAGGACTGAAGCTTTCTTT.

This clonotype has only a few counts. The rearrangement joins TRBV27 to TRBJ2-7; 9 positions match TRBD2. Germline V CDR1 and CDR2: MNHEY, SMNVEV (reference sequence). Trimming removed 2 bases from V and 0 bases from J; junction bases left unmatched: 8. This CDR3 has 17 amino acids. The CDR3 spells CASSLRLRSGSSYEQYF. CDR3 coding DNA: TGTGCCAGCAGTTTACGGTTACGTAGCGGGAGCTCCTACGAGCAGTACTTC.

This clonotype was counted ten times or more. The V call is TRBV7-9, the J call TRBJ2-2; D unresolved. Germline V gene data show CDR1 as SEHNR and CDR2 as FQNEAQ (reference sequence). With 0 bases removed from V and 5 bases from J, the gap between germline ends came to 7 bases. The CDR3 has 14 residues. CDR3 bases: TGTGCCAGCAGCTTAGCGCAAAAGACCGGGGAGCTGTTTTTT. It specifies CASSLAQKTGELFF.

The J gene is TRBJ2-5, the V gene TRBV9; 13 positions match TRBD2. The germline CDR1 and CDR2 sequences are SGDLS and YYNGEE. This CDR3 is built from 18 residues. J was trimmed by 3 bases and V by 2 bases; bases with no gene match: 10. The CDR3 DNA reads TGTGCCAGCAGCGTCCCCGGGACTAGCGGGAAACTAAAAGAGACCCAGTACTTC. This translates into CASSVPGTSGKLKETQYF.

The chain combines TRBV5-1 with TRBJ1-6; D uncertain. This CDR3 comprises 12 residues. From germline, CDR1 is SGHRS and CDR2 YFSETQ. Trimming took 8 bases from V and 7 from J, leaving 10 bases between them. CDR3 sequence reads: CASRKENSPLHF. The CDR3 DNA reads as TGCGCCAGTCGTAAGGAGAATTCACCCCTCCACTTT. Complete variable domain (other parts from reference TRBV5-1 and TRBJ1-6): KAGVTQTPRYLIKTRGQQVTLSCSPISGHRSVSWYQQTPGQGLQFLFEYFSETQRNKGNFPGRFSGRQFSNSRSEMNVSTLELGDSALYLCASRKENSPLHFGNGTRLTVT.

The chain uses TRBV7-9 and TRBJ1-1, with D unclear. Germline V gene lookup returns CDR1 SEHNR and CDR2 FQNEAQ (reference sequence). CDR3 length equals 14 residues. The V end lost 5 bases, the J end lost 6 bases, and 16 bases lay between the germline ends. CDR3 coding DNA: TGTGCCAGCAGCCAACTGATCGAGGTCGCTGAAGCTTTCTTT. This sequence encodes CASSQLIEVAEAFF.

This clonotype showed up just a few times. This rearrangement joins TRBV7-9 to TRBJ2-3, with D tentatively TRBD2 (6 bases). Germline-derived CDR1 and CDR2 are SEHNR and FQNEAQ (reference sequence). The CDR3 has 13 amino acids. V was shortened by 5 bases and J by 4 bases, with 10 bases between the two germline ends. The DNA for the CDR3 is TGTGCCAGCAGCCCGAGGAGGGCAGATACGCAGTATTTT. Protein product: CASSPRRADTQYF.

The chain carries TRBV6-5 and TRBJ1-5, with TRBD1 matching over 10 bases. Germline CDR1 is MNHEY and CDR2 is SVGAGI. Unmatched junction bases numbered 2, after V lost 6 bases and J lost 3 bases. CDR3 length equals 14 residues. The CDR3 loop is CASRGQGINQPQHF. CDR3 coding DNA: TGTGCCAGCAGGGGACAGGGGATCAATCAGCCCCAGCATTTT.

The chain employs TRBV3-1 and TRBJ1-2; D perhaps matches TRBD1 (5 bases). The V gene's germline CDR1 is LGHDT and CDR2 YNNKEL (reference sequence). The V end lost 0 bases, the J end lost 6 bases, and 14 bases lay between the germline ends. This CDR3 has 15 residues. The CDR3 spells CASSQEGAGRNGYTF. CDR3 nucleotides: TGTGCCAGCAGCCAAGAAGGGGCAGGTCGGAATGGCTACACCTTC.

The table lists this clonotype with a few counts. CDR3 DNA: TGCAGTGCTTCCGGGAGAAACACCGGGGAGCTGTTTTTT. Residues: CSASGRNTGELFF. This chain uses TRBV20-1 with TRBJ2-2, with a tentative D call TRBD2 (6 bases). Germline CDR1 is DFQATT and CDR2 is SNEGSKA (reference sequence). V shed 5 bases and J shed 2 bases, with 9 bases lying between them. This CDR3 comprises 13 residues.

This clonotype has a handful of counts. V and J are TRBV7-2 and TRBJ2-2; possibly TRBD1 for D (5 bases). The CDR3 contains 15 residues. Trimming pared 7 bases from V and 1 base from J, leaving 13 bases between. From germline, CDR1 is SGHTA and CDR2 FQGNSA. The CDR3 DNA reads TGTGCCAGCAACCAAAGGGGCGGGAACACCGGGGAGCTGTTTTTT. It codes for CASNQRGGNTGELFF.

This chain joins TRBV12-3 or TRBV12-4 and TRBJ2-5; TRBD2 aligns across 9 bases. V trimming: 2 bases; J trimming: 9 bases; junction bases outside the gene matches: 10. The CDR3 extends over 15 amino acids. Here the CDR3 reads CASSLTASGVMAQYF. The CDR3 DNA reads TGTGCCAGCAGTTTAACGGCTAGCGGGGTGATGGCCCAGTACTTC.

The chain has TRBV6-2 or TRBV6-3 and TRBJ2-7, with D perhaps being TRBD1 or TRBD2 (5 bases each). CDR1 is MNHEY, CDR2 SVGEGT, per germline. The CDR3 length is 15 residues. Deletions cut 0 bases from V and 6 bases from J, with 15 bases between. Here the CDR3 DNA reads TGTGCCAGCAGTTACTCATCGGGACCCCGGAGCGAGCAGTACTTC. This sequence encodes CASSYSSGPRSEQYF.

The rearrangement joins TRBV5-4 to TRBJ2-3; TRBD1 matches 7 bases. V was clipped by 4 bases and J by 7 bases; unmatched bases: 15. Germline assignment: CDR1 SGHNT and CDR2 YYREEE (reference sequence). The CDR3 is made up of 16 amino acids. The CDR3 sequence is CASSRLQGTRSHTQYF. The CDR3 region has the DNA TGTGCCAGCAGCCGCTTACAGGGGACCCGAAGCCATACGCAGTATTTT.

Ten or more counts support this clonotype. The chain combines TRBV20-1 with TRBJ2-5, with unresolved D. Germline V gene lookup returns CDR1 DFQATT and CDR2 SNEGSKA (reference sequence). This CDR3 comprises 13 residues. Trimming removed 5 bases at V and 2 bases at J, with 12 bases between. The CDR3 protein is CSALGPDQETQYF. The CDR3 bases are TGCAGTGCTCTAGGACCAGATCAAGAGACCCAGTACTTC.

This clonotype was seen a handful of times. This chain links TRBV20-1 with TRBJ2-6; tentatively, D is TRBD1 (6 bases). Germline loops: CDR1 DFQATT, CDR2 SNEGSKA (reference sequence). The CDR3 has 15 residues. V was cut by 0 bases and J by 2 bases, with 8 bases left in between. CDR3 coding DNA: TGCAGTGCTAGAGAGGACAGCGCTGGGGCCAACGTCCTGACTTTC. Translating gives CSAREDSAGANVLTF.

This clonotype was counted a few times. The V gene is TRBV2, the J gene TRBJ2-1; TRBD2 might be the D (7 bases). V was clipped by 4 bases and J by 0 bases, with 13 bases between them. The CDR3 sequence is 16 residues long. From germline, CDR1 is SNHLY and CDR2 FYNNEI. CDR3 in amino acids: CASSVSGGRSYNEQFF. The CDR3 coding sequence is TGTGCCAGCAGTGTCTCGGGGGGCCGCTCCTACAATGAGCAGTTCTTC.

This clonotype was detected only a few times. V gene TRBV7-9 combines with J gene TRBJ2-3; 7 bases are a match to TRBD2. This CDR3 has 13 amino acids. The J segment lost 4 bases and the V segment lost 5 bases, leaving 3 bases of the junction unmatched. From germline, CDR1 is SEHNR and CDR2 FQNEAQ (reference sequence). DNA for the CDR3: TGTGCCAGCAGCCGGGAGGTTGCAGATACGCAGTATTTT. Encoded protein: CASSREVADTQYF.

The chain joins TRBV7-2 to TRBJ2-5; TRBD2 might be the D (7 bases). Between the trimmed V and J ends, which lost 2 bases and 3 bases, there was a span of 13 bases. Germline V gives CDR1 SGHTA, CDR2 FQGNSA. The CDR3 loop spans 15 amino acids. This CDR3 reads CASSLRGGQKETQYF. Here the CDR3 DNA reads TGTGCCAGCAGCTTACGCGGGGGCCAAAAAGAGACCCAGTACTTC.

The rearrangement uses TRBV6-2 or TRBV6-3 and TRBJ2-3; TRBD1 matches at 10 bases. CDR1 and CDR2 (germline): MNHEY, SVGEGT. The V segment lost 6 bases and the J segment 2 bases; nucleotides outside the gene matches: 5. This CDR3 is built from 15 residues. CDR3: CASRVGQGPTDTQYF. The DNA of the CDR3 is TGTGCCAGCAGAGTGGGACAGGGGCCCACAGATACGCAGTATTTT.

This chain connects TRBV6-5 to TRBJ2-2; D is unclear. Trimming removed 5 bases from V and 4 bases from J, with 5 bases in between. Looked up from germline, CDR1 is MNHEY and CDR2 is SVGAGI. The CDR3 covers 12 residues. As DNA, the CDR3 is TGTGCCAGCAGTCCTAGCACCGGGGAGCTGTTTTTT. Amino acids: CASSPSTGELFF.